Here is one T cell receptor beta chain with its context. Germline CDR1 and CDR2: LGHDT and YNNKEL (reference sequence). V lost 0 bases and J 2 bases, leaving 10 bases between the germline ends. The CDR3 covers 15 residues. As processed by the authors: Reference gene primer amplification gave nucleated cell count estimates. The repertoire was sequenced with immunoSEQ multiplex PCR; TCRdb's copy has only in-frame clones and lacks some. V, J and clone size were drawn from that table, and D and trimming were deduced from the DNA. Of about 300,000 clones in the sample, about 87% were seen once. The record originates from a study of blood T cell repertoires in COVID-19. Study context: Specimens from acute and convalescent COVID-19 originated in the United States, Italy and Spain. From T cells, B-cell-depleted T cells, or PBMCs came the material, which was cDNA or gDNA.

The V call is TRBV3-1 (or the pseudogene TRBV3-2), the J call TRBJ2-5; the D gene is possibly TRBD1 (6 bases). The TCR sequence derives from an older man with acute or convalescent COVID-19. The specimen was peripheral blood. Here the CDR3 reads CASSQDPGAQETQYF. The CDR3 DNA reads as TGTGCCAGCAGCCAAGATCCAGGGGCACAAGAGACCCAGTACTTC.